This T cell receptor beta chain emerged from a study of blood T cells in healthy people across ages. Together with a sample-barcoded 5' primer, a J-beta primer mix was included in a second PCR lasting about 6 to 11 cycles. One entry per CDR3 protein results from TCRdb running MiXCR on the 5' RACE reads. The sample lists around 1,600,000 distinct CDR3 sequences, 42% occurring once. CDR3 length: 16 amino acids. Germline CDR1 is ENHRY and CDR2 is SYGVKD. This clonotype was obtained from a young woman in good health. The sequencing input was blood. The gene calls are TRBV10-3 and TRBJ2-5; maybe TRBD1 (5 bases). The J call could be wrong; TRBJ2-7 is a better fit for the DNA end. The CDR3 DNA follows: TGTGCCATCAGTGAGTCGAAAGACAGCTTTACGATCGAGCAGTACTTC. The encoded protein is CAISESKDSFTIEQYF.